Included here is one T cell receptor (beta chain) sequence, with context. This specimen comes from a study of control samples from healthy donors and cancer patients. J lost 4 bases, V lost 3 bases, and 5 bases had no gene match. The length of the CDR3 is 15 residues. Germline CDR1 reads MGHDK; CDR2 reads SYGVNS. Measured with immunoSEQ multiplex PCR; TCRdb has only the in-frame clones, and not every one. The table records 130,000 or so clones, about 89% of them present only once. The sequence was obtained from a man aged 18 to 30 in good health. The V call is TRBV25-1, the J call TRBJ2-5, with TRBD2 identical over 10 bases. What was sequenced was blood. In nucleotides, the CDR3 is TGTGCCAGCAGTGACCCTTTAGCGGGGGGAGAGACCCAGTACTTC. Its protein is CASSDPLAGGETQYF.